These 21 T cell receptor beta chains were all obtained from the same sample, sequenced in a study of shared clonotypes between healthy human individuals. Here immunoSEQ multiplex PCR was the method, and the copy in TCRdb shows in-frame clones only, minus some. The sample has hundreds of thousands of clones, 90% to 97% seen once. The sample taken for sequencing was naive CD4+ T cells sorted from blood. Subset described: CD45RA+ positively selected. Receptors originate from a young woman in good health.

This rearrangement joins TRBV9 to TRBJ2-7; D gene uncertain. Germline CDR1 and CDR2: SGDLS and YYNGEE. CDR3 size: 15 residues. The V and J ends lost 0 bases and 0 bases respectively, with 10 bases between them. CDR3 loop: CASSVGAHHSYEQYF. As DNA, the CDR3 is TGTGCCAGCAGCGTAGGTGCACACCACTCCTACGAGCAGTACTTC.

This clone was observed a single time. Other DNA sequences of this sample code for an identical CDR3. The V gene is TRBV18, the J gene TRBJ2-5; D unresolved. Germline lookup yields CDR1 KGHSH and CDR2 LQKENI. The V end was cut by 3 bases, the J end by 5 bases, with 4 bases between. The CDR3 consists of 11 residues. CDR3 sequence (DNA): TGTGCCAGCTCACCCGGGGAGACCCAGTACTTC. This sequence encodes CASSPGETQYF.

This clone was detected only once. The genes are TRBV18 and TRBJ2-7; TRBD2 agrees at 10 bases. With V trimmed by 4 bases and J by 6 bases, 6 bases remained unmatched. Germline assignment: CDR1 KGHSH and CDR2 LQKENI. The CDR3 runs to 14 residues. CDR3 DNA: TGTGCCAGCTCACTGCCGACTAGCGGGCGCGAGCAGTACTTC. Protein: CASSLPTSGREQYF. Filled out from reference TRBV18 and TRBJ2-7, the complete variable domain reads NAGVMQNPRHLVRRRGQEARLRCSPMKGHSHVYWYRQLPEEGLKFMVYLQKENIIDESGMPKERFSAEFPKEGPSILRIQQVVRGDSAAYFCASSLPTSGREQYFGPGTRLTVT.

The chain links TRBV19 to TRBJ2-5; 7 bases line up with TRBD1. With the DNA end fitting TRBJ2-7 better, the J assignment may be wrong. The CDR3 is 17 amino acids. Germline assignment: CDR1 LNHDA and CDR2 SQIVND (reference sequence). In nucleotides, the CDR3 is TGTGCCAGTAGTATATTTACGAGGACGGATCAGGGGGACGAGCAGTACTTC. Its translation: CASSIFTRTDQGDEQYF.

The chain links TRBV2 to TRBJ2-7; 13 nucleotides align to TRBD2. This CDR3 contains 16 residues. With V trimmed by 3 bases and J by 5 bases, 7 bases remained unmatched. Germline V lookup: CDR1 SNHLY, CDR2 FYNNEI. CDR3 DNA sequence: TGTGCCAGCAGTGACGGGGTACTAGCGGGAGGGCACGAGCAGTACTTC. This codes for CASSDGVLAGGHEQYF.

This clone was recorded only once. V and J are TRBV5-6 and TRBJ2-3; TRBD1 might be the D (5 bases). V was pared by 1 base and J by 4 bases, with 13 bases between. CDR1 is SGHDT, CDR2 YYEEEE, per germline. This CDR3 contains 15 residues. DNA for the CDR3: TGTGCCAGCAGCTTGTGGGCAGGGCGCGCAGATACGCAGTATTTT. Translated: CASSLWAGRADTQYF.

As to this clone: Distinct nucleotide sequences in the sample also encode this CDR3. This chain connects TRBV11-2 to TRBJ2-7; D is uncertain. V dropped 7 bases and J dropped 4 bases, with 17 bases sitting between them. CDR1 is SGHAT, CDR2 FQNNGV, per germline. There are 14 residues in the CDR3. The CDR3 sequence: CASTMDVTPYEQYF. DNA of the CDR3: TGTGCCAGCACCATGGATGTGACCCCTTACGAGCAGTACTTC.

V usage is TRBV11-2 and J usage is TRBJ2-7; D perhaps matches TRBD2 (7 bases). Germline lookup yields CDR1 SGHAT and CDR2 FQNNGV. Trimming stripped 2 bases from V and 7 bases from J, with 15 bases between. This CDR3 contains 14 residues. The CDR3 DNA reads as TGTGCCAGCAGCTTACTAAGGGGGGGCCAAGAGCAGTACTTC. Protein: CASSLLRGGQEQYF.

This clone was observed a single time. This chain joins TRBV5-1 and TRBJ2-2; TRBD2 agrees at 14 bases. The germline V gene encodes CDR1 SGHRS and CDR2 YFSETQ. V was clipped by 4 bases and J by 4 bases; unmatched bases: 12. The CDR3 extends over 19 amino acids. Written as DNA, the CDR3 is TGCGCCAGCAGCATTGGGACTAGCGGGAGTCCTTTGATCACCGGGGAGCTGTTTTTT. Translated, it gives CASSIGTSGSPLITGELFF.

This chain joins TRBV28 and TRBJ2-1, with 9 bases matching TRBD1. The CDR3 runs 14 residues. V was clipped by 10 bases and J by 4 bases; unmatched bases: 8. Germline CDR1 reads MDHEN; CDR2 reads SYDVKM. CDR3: CAITGTGIYNEQFF. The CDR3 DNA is TGTGCCATCACCGGGACAGGGATATACAATGAGCAGTTCTTC.

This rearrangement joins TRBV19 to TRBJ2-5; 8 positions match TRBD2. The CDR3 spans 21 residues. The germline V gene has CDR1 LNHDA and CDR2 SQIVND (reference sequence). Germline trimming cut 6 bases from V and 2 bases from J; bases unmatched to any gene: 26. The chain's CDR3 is CASSFRGPGAVGLATQETQYF. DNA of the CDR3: TGTGCCAGTAGCTTTCGTGGCCCAGGGGCGGTAGGACTAGCAACTCAAGAGACCCAGTACTTC.

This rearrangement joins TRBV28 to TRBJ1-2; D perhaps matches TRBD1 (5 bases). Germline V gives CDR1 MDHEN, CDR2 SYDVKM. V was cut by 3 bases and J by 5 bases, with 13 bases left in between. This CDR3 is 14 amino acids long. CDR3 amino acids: CASSLQGFRYGYTF. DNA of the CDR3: TGTGCCAGCAGTTTGCAGGGATTTAGGTATGGCTACACCTTC.

CDR3 in DNA: TGTGCCAGCAGTCCCCCACGAAGACTAGCGGGAGTCAACGACGAGCAGTACTTC. Amino acids: CASSPPRRLAGVNDEQYF. V usage is TRBV27 and J usage is TRBJ2-5; 12 bases agree with TRBD2. The tail of the sequence fits TRBJ2-7 better, so the J call may be wrong. The germline CDR1 and CDR2 sequences are MNHEY and SMNVEV (reference sequence). The CDR3 loop spans 18 amino acids.

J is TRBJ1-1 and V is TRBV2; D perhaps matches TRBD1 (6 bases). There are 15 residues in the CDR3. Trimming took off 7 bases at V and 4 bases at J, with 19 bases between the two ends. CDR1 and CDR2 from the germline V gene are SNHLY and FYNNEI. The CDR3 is CASTDRPTGSTEAFF. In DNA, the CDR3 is TGTGCCAGCACCGACCGCCCCACAGGGAGCACTGAAGCTTTCTTT. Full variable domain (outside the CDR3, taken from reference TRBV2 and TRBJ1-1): EPEVTQTPSHQVTQMGQEVILRCVPISNHLYFYWYRQILGQKVEFLVSFYNNEISEKSEIFDDQFSVERPDGSNFTLKIRSTKLEDSAMYFCASTDRPTGSTEAFFGQGTRLTVV.

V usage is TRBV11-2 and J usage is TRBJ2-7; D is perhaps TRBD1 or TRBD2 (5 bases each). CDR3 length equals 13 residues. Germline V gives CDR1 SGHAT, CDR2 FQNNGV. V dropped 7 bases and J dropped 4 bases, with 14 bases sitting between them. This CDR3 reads CASTTGAAYEQYF. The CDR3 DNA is TGTGCCAGCACGACCGGGGCTGCGTACGAGCAGTACTTC.

The chain's CDR3 is CASSPDASQETQYF. As DNA, the CDR3 is TGTGCCAGCAGCCCTGACGCTTCCCAAGAGACCCAGTACTTC. This chain links TRBV27 with TRBJ2-5, with D unclear. This CDR3 has 14 residues. V was shortened by 6 bases and J by 1 base, with 12 bases between the two germline ends. CDR1 is MNHEY and CDR2 is SMNVEV in the germline V gene (reference sequence).

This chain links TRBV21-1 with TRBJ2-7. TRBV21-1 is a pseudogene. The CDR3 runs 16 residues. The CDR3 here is CASSALHPGPPYEQYF. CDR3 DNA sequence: TGTGCCAGCAGCGCCCTACACCCGGGACCACCCTACGAGCAGTACTTC.

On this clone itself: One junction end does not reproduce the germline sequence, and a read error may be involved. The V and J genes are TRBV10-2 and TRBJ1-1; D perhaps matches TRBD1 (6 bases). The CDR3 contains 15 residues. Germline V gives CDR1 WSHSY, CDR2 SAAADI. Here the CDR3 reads CASSLTGNGNSEAFF. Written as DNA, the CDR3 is TGCGCCAGCAGTCTCACAGGGAACGGGAACTCTGAAGCTTTCTTT.

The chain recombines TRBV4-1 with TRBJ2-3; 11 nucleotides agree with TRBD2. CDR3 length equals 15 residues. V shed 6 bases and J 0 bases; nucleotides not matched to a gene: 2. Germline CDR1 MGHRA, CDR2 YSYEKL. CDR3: CASRGLAVSTDTQYF. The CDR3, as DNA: TGCGCCAGCAGGGGACTAGCGGTGAGCACAGATACGCAGTATTTT.

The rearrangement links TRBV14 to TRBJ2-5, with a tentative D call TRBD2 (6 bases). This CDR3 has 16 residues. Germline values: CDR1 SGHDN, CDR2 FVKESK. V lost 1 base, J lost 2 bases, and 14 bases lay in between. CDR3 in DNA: TGTGCCAGCAGCCAAGTATCGGCTAGCGTTCAAGAGACCCAGTACTTC. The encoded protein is CASSQVSASVQETQYF.

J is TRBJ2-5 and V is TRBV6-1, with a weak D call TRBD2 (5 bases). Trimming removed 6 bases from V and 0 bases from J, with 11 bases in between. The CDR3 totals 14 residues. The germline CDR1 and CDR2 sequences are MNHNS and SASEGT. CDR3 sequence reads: CASSPGTNQETQYF. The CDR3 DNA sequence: TGTGCCAGCAGCCCGGGAACCAACCAAGAGACCCAGTACTTC.